This T cell receptor beta chain was recovered during a study of T cells in Graves' hyperthyroidism and ophthalmopathy. This clonotype was seen many times. CDR1 and CDR2 from the germline V gene are SGHAT and FQNNGV. V trimming: 0 bases; J trimming: 2 bases; junction bases outside the gene matches: 12. CDR3 length: 18 residues. RNA transcripts yielded amplified TCR beta CDR3 regions. First-round RT-PCR targeting the TCR CDR3 was performed with the HTBI primer set. TCRdb called the multiplex PCR reads again in MiXCR, with one record for every CDR3 protein. The sample includes about 620,000 distinct CDR3 sequences, around 15% of them seen just once.

Source material: blood. The J gene is TRBJ2-7, the V gene TRBV11-2; TRBD2 matches at 8 bases. This sequence originates from a woman in her 30s with Graves' hyperthyroidism. Written as DNA, the CDR3 is TGTGCCAGCAGCTTAGATTACCCAAGCGGGAGTATTCCCTACGAGCAGTACTTC. Amino acid sequence: CASSLDYPSGSIPYEQYF.